One and the same sample provided the 10 T cell receptor beta chains below, sequenced in a study of T-cell reconstitution after alpha-beta-depleted transplantation in children. Unique molecular identifiers tagged the TCRbeta library. TCRdb independently ran MiXCR on the PCR reads; one entry per CDR3 protein. This sample has approximately 230,000 distinct CDR3 sequences, with roughly a quarter found just once. Material: PBMCs, mostly from graft donor cells, obtained 360 days after TCRalphabeta/CD19-depleted stem cell transplant. The receptor source for this set is a female patient aged 2-10 years who had a stem cell transplant for congenital amegakaryocytic thrombocytopenia, so the T cells may come from the graft donor.

V gene TRBV24-1 combines with J gene TRBJ2-7; 12 nucleotides match TRBD1. Germline assignment: CDR1 KGHDR and CDR2 SFDVKD. The trim removed 3 bases at V and 5 bases at J, leaving 4 bases unmatched. CDR3 length: 15 amino acids. The CDR3 bases are TGTGCCACCAGTGATCCCCGGGACAGGGGGCACGAGCAGTACTTC. Translated: CATSDPRDRGHEQYF.

There are a few counts of this clonotype. This sequence joins TRBV5-3 and TRBJ2-2; no reliable D call. TRBV5-3 is placed among ORFs of uncertain function. V lost 1 base, J lost 4 bases, and 8 bases lay in between. This CDR3 has 14 amino acids. The CDR3 DNA reads as TGTGCCAGAAGCTTGAGGGTCTGCACCGGGGAGCTGTTTTTT. Translation: CARSLRVCTGELFF.

This clonotype was picked up many times. The chain links TRBV29-1 to TRBJ1-1; tentative D call: TRBD1 (5 bases). Germline V gene sequence: CDR1 SQVTM, CDR2 ANQGSEA. V was cut by 6 bases and J by 7 bases, with 12 bases left in between. This CDR3 comprises 11 residues. The CDR3 DNA sequence: TGCAGCGTACTGACAGTATTTGAAGCTTTCTTT. Residues: CSVLTVFEAFF.

This clonotype was observed many times. The CDR3 DNA sequence: TGTGCCAGCAGTTATCCCTCGACTAGCGGGGGTATAGATACGCAGTATTTT. Protein sequence: CASSYPSTSGGIDTQYF. This chain links TRBV28 with TRBJ2-3, with 12 bases aligning to TRBD2. V lost 4 bases to trimming and J lost 5 bases; unmatched junction nucleotides: 10. The length of the CDR3 is 17 residues. CDR1 MDHEN and CDR2 SYDVKM come from the germline V gene. Full variable domain (remainder filled in from reference TRBV28 and TRBJ2-3): DVKVTQSSRYLVKRTGEKVFLECVQDMDHENMFWYRQDPGLGLRLIYFSYDVKMKEKGDIPEGYSVSREKKERFSLILESASTNQTSMYLCASSYPSTSGGIDTQYFGPGTRLTVL.

V gene TRBV18 combines with J gene TRBJ2-7; TRBD2 agrees at 7 bases. Trimming removed 3 bases from V and 2 bases from J; junction bases left unmatched: 4. The CDR3 is made up of 14 amino acids. Germline-derived CDR1 and CDR2 are KGHSH and LQKENI. The DNA of the CDR3 is TGTGCCAGCTCACCGGGAGGGAAACCCTACGAGCAGTACTTC. Its protein product is CASSPGGKPYEQYF.

V usage is TRBV7-9 and J usage is TRBJ2-7; D is unresolved. CDR3 size: 14 residues. CDR1 is SEHNR and CDR2 is FQNEAQ in the germline V gene (reference sequence). Trimming pared 2 bases from V and 3 bases from J, leaving 11 bases between. The CDR3 loop reads CASSLSAGNYEQYF. CDR3 DNA sequence: TGTGCCAGCAGCTTATCCGCCGGAAACTACGAGCAGTACTTC.

This clonotype was counted a few times. The chain carries TRBV12-3 or TRBV12-4 and TRBJ1-6; the D is unclear. V lost 1 base to trimming and J lost 9 bases, with 19 bases between them. This CDR3 has 17 residues. This CDR3 reads CASSLVFYGSTFSPLHF. CDR3 nucleotides: TGTGCCAGCAGTTTAGTTTTCTATGGGTCGACTTTTTCACCCCTCCACTTT.

This clonotype was observed many times. The chain combines TRBV20-1 with TRBJ2-3; 7 bases are shared with TRBD1. The CDR3 contains 14 residues. Germline V gene data show CDR1 as DFQATT and CDR2 as SNEGSKA (reference sequence). The J segment lost 0 bases and the V segment lost 6 bases, leaving 6 bases of the junction unmatched. CDR3 sequence reads: CSAPRGRSTDTQYF. The CDR3 DNA reads TGCAGTGCCCCAAGGGGGCGCAGCACAGATACGCAGTATTTT.

Many counts were recorded for this clonotype. The chain couples TRBV15 to TRBJ2-5; 9 nucleotides line up with TRBD1. V gave up 0 bases and J gave up 5 bases; unmatched junction bases: 7. Germline lookup yields CDR1 LNHNV and CDR2 YYDKDF (reference sequence). The CDR3 sequence is 16 residues long. CDR3 coding DNA: TGTGCCACCAGCAGAGATCGTACAGGGGGCGCGGAGACCCAGTACTTC. It translates to CATSRDRTGGAETQYF.

At least ten counts were recorded for this clonotype. The genes are TRBV4-1 and TRBJ2-7, with TRBD1 matching over 9 bases. J lost 0 bases, V lost 3 bases, and 12 bases had no gene match. Germline CDR1 reads MGHRA; CDR2 reads YSYEKL. The CDR3 totals 18 residues. CDR3 coding DNA: TGCGCCAGCAGCCATGGCCCGATGGGGACAGGGAGCTCCTACGAGCAGTACTTC. Translated: CASSHGPMGTGSSYEQYF.